This T cell receptor beta chain was sequenced in a study of blood T cells in healthy people across ages. Every sample had a minimum of 6 million PBMCs isolated. PCR was performed a second time for roughly 7 to 11 cycles using a sample-barcoded 5' primer and a J-beta primer mix. Unique molecular identifiers of 12 random nucleotides labeled each cDNA. TCRdb re-called the 5' RACE reads through MiXCR, storing one row per CDR3 protein. Among around 800,000 distinct CDR3 sequences listed, around 25% were seen once. In addition, the sample was reused for a study of T cells of mothers and their children.

The specimen sequenced was blood. The origin of this receptor is a boy aged 5-17 years in good health.

The CDR3 DNA reads TGTGCCAGCAGCGTCAACAGGGCGCCTAACTATGGCTACACCTTC. Its translation is CASSVNRAPNYGYTF. The chain combines TRBV6-5 with TRBJ1-2; maybe TRBD1 (6 bases). The germline V and J ends were trimmed by 6 bases and 0 bases, with 14 bases remaining between them. Germline V CDR1 and CDR2: MNHEY, SVGAGI. The CDR3 has 15 residues.